This entry lists 29 T cell receptor beta chains sequenced from one sample in a study of a mutant IDH1 vaccine in newly diagnosed glioma (dated by TCRdb to about 2021). Read against the paper, the sample's time point label means: baseline, week 1 (first vaccination visit). Per the publication, the treatment or condition label means: pre-vaccination baseline after standard-of-care therapy. The receptor library was made with the immunoSEQ multiplex PCR assay. This immuneACCESS table, as held by TCRdb, lists in-frame sequences with V and J called but not all clones. Of the missing ones, under half trace to an unresolved V gene in checked studies; the others have no known cause. Across this sample there are around 63,000 clones, with about 90% seen only once. Jointly, the top ten make up 2.6% of the sample. This material consisted of PBMCs, taken from a glioma patient treated with radiotherapy, temozolomide or both. These receptors all come from a man aged 45-60 years with glioma.

The chain recombines TRBV6-5 with TRBJ1-4; D may be TRBD1 (6 bases). Germline lookup yields CDR1 MNHEY and CDR2 SVGAGI. Trimming removed 6 bases at V and 8 bases at J, with 16 bases between. The CDR3 has 14 residues. This chain's CDR3 is CASRQDSPQEKLFF. The CDR3 DNA sequence: TGTGCCAGCAGACAGGACAGCCCTCAGGAAAAACTGTTTTTT.

The chain has TRBV30 and TRBJ2-1; D assignment may be TRBD1 or TRBD2 (5 bases each). This CDR3 has 16 residues. Germline CDR1 is GTSNPN and CDR2 is SVGIG (reference sequence). Trimming removed 4 bases from V and 0 bases from J, with 16 bases in between. Here the CDR3 reads CAWTFPGPSSYNEQFF. For the CDR3, the DNA is TGTGCCTGGACTTTTCCGGGGCCAAGCTCCTACAATGAGCAGTTCTTC.

The V gene is TRBV4-2, the J gene TRBJ1-2; no clear D gene. The germline V gene encodes CDR1 LGHNA and CDR2 YNFKEQ. V lost 0 bases and J 7 bases, leaving 12 bases between the germline ends. The CDR3 extends over 14 amino acids. The CDR3 is CASSQDGSVGGYTF. CDR3 nucleotide sequence: TGTGCCAGCAGCCAAGATGGTTCGGTGGGTGGCTACACCTTC.

This clone was counted between two and nine times. V gene TRBV28 combines with J gene TRBJ1-1; weak D call: TRBD1 (6 bases). Trimming shortened V by 2 bases and J by 8 bases, and 6 bases separated the two germline ends. Germline loops: CDR1 MDHEN, CDR2 SYDVKM. The CDR3 contains 11 residues. CDR3 protein: CASSLGTEAFF. For the CDR3, the DNA is TGTGCCAGCAGTTTAGGGACAGAAGCTTTCTTT.

This chain uses TRBV10-3 with TRBJ2-1; D is uncertain. CDR3 length equals 13 residues. Trimming pared 10 bases from V and 0 bases from J, leaving 10 bases between. The V gene's germline CDR1 is ENHRY and CDR2 SYGVKD. The CDR3 protein is CATSWGSYNEQFF. CDR3 DNA: TGTGCCACTTCTTGGGGCTCCTACAATGAGCAGTTCTTC.

The V and J genes are TRBV19 and TRBJ1-1, with TRBD1 identical over 7 bases. Germline CDR1 and CDR2: LNHDA and SQIVND (reference sequence). Germline trimming cut 5 bases from V and 9 bases from J; bases unmatched to any gene: 9. The CDR3 is made up of 13 amino acids. CDR3 sequence (DNA): TGTGCCAGTAGTCGAGACAGGGCTAAACAAGCTTTCTTT. As protein: CASSRDRAKQAFF. The full variable domain, in which reference TRBV19 and TRBJ1-1 provide the parts outside the CDR3, is DGGITQSPKYLFRKEGQNVTLSCEQNLNHDAMYWYRQDPGQGLRLIYYSQIVNDFQKGDIAEGYSVSREKKESFPLTVTSAQKNPTAFYLCASSRDRAKQAFFGQGTRLTVV.

This clone has only a few counts. The V and J genes are TRBV6-1 and TRBJ2-2; no clear D. The V and J ends lost 2 bases and 1 base respectively, with 5 bases between them. This CDR3 has 14 residues. The V gene's germline CDR1 is MNHNS and CDR2 SASEGT. The CDR3 loop is CASSELGNTGELFF. In DNA, the CDR3 is TGTGCCAGCAGTGAATTGGGGAACACCGGGGAGCTGTTTTTT.

The rearrangement links TRBV4-3 to TRBJ2-3, with 9 bases identical to TRBD2. Germline-derived CDR1 and CDR2 are LGHNA and YSLEER. V lost 2 bases, J lost 4 bases, and 7 bases stayed unmatched. This CDR3 contains 16 residues. In DNA form, the CDR3 reads TGCGCCAGCAGCCAATCGGGACTAGCTCGGGCAGATACGCAGTATTTT. This gives the protein CASSQSGLARADTQYF.

This clone showed up just once. V usage is TRBV12-1 and J usage is TRBJ1-1; the table's D call of TRBD1 was not tested on the DNA. TRBV12-1 is designated a pseudogene. The CDR3 has 16 residues. This CDR3 is CASSLVFGLVNTEAFF. CDR3 sequence (DNA): TGTGCCTCCTCCCTGGTCTTTGGGCTGGTTAACACTGAAGCTTTCTTT.

This clone was counted once. This chain uses TRBV27 with TRBJ2-1; no clear D gene. The CDR3 consists of 13 residues. Deletions cut 3 bases from V and 4 bases from J, with 7 bases between. The germline gives CDR1 MNHEY, CDR2 SMNVEV (reference sequence). CDR3 DNA sequence: TGTGCCAGCAGTTTGTTTTCGTACAATGAGCAGTTCTTC. Residues: CASSLFSYNEQFF.

This chain's CDR3 is CASSDSTGGFHF. In DNA form, the CDR3 reads TGTGCCAGCAGTGACTCTACAGGGGGCTTTCATTTT. V and J are TRBV6-4 and TRBJ1-5; 9 nucleotides agree with TRBD1. Germline V gene sequence: CDR1 MRHNA, CDR2 SNTAGT. Trimming cost V 0 bases and J 16 bases; bases outside gene matches: 4. The CDR3 is 12 residues long.

The rearrangement uses TRBV28 and TRBJ2-5; no clear D. Germline CDR1 reads MDHEN; CDR2 reads SYDVKM. Trimming stripped 2 bases from V and 3 bases from J, with 10 bases between. The CDR3 loop spans 14 amino acids. As DNA, the CDR3 is TGTGCCAGCAGTTTAAGTTTGTCAGAAGAGACCCAGTACTTC. It yields the protein CASSLSLSEETQYF.

This rearrangement joins TRBV6-1 to TRBJ1-1; D remains unclear. The CDR3 consists of 13 residues. Germline V gene sequence: CDR1 MNHNS, CDR2 SASEGT. V was pared by 9 bases and J by 1 base, with 12 bases between. CDR3 bases: TGTGCCAGTTTGATCAGTGCGAACACTGAAGCTTTCTTT. Its translation is CASLISANTEAFF.

The V gene is TRBV4-2, the J gene TRBJ2-1; 7 bases fit TRBD1. Trimming removed 2 bases from V and 9 bases from J; junction bases left unmatched: 7. This CDR3 has 14 amino acids. Germline V lookup: CDR1 LGHNA, CDR2 YNFKEQ. The CDR3 DNA sequence: TGTGCCAGCAGCCAAAAGGACAGGCGCGGTGAGCAGTTCTTC. Encoded protein: CASSQKDRRGEQFF.

The chain joins TRBV27 to TRBJ2-5; the D is unclear. The CDR3 contains 13 residues. Germline V gene lookup returns CDR1 MNHEY and CDR2 SMNVEV (reference sequence). The ends were cut back, 4 bases at V and 5 bases at J, with 11 bases in the middle. The CDR3 sequence is CASSSTWLETQYF. DNA of the CDR3: TGTGCCAGCAGTTCGACTTGGCTGGAGACCCAGTACTTC.

The V gene is TRBV5-6, the J gene TRBJ2-3; the D call may be TRBD1 or TRBD2 (6 bases each). CDR3 length: 16 residues. Germline V gives CDR1 SGHDT, CDR2 YYEEEE. V shed 0 bases and J shed 2 bases, with 13 bases lying between them. CDR3 nucleotides: TGTGCCAGCAGCTTGGTAGTGTCGGGGGCCACAGATACGCAGTATTTT. Encoded protein: CASSLVVSGATDTQYF. The entire variable domain, with the rest obtained from reference TRBV5-6 and TRBJ2-3, is as follows: DAGVTQSPTHLIKTRGQQVTLRCSPKSGHDTVSWYQQALGQGPQFIFQYYEEEERQRGNFPDRFSGHQFPNYSSELNVNALLLGDSALYLCASSLVVSGATDTQYFGPGTRLTVL.

The table lists this clone with a few counts. The chain couples TRBV19 to TRBJ1-4; 9 bases match TRBD1. Germline CDR1 LNHDA, CDR2 SQIVND (reference sequence). The CDR3 is 16 residues long. V shed 11 bases, J shed 8 bases, and the junction held 18 bases outside the gene matches. The CDR3 nucleotides are TGTGCCCCCCAACCACAGGGGGCGCGCCAGGGGGAAAAACTGTTTTTT. This translates into CAPQPQGARQGEKLFF.

The chain recombines TRBV7-2 with TRBJ1-5; D not certain. The CDR3 is 13 residues long. Trimming stripped 5 bases from V and 7 bases from J, with 12 bases between. Per germline, CDR1 SGHTA and CDR2 FQGNSA. The CDR3: CASSLLLGQPQHF. CDR3 sequence (DNA): TGTGCCAGCAGCCTCCTTTTAGGCCAGCCCCAGCATTTT.

The rearrangement links TRBV29-1 to TRBJ2-2; a possible D gene is TRBD1 (7 bases). Germline CDR1 SQVTM, CDR2 ANQGSEA. V lost 6 bases and J lost 5, with 19 bases in between. The CDR3 runs to 15 residues. DNA of the CDR3: TGCAGCGTGGCCCCGGTCAGGGGGGTAACCGGGGAGCTGTTTTTT. This gives the protein CSVAPVRGVTGELFF.

The V call is TRBV2, the J call TRBJ1-1; perhaps TRBD1 as D (6 bases). The CDR3 length is 14 residues. Germline CDR1 and CDR2: SNHLY and FYNNEI. The V and J ends lost 6 bases and 1 base respectively, with 12 bases between them. The CDR3 sequence is CASRVGQRNTEAFF. CDR3 nucleotide sequence: TGTGCCAGCAGGGTTGGACAGAGGAACACTGAAGCTTTCTTT.

The V gene is TRBV25-1, the J gene TRBJ2-2; D may match TRBD1 or TRBD2 (5 bases each). Germline assignment: CDR1 MGHDK and CDR2 SYGVNS. This CDR3 comprises 15 residues. The V end lost 7 bases, the J end lost 4 bases, and 16 bases lay between the germline ends. For the CDR3, the DNA is TGTGCCAGCACTCCTCCGGGACCGGGCACCGGGGAGCTGTTTTTT. It codes for CASTPPGPGTGELFF.

V is TRBV5-8 and J is TRBJ2-7; D might be TRBD2 (6 bases). CDR1 is SGHTS, CDR2 YDEGEE, per germline. Trimming removed 0 bases from V and 3 bases from J, with 16 bases in between. The CDR3 has 16 amino acids. The CDR3 loop is CASSLGPPGDLYEQYF. In DNA form, the CDR3 reads TGTGCCAGCAGCTTGGGGCCCCCGGGGGACCTCTACGAGCAGTACTTC.

The rearrangement joins TRBV2 to TRBJ2-1, with D tentatively TRBD1 (5 bases). The CDR3 runs 16 residues. V lost 1 base and J lost 3, with 13 bases in between. The germline V gene has CDR1 SNHLY and CDR2 FYNNEI. This CDR3 is CASSEGVTVHYNEQFF. The CDR3 nucleotides are TGTGCCAGCAGTGAAGGGGTGACAGTCCACTACAATGAGCAGTTCTTC.

This chain connects TRBV19 to TRBJ1-1; TRBD1 is a possible D gene (6 bases). This CDR3 has 14 amino acids. Germline V gives CDR1 LNHDA, CDR2 SQIVND (reference sequence). Trimming stripped 10 bases from V and 9 bases from J, with 24 bases between. As DNA, the CDR3 is TGTGCCACCACCGGGGGCGTCCGCTTTGGTAAAGCTTTCTTT. Amino acids: CATTGGVRFGKAFF.

V is TRBV5-5 and J is TRBJ2-7; 8 nucleotides agree with TRBD1. This CDR3 is 13 amino acids long. The J segment lost 7 bases and the V segment lost 4 bases, leaving 7 bases of the junction unmatched. Per germline, CDR1 SGHKS and CDR2 YYEKEE (reference sequence). The CDR3 region is CASSLGTGGEQYF. The CDR3 bases are TGTGCCAGCAGCCTCGGGACAGGCGGGGAGCAGTACTTC.

This chain connects TRBV4-1 to TRBJ1-3, with D maybe TRBD1 (5 bases). V gave up 2 bases and J gave up 0 bases, with 17 bases separating them. Germline V lookup: CDR1 MGHRA, CDR2 YSYEKL. This CDR3 comprises 18 residues. The CDR3 DNA follows: TGCGCCAGCAGCCAAAGGATAACCGGGACTGACTCTGGAAACACCATATATTTT. Encoded protein: CASSQRITGTDSGNTIYF.

This CDR3 is CASSLPSGRENYGYTF. CDR3 DNA: TGCGCCAGCAGCTTGCCGTCCGGCCGGGAGAACTATGGCTACACCTTC. V is TRBV5-1 and J is TRBJ1-2; D not certain. V lost 1 base, J lost 2 bases, and 15 bases lay in between. This CDR3 is built from 16 residues. Looked up from germline, CDR1 is SGHRS and CDR2 is YFSETQ.

V gene TRBV7-9 combines with J gene TRBJ2-3; D is undetermined. V lost 4 bases to trimming and J lost 4 bases, with 15 bases between them. This CDR3 is built from 15 residues. The germline gives CDR1 SEHNR, CDR2 FQNEAQ (reference sequence). For the CDR3, the DNA is TGTGCCAGCAGCTCAAAGGCCGTAGAAGCAGATACGCAGTATTTT. It specifies CASSSKAVEADTQYF.

J is TRBJ2-7 and V is TRBV9; 9 bases fit TRBD2. This CDR3 comprises 15 residues. V gave up 0 bases and J gave up 4 bases; unmatched junction bases: 5. The germline V gene encodes CDR1 SGDLS and CDR2 YYNGEE. CDR3 DNA: TGTGCCAGCAGCGTAGGGTCTAGCGGGGATTACGAGCAGTACTTC. This codes for CASSVGSSGDYEQYF.